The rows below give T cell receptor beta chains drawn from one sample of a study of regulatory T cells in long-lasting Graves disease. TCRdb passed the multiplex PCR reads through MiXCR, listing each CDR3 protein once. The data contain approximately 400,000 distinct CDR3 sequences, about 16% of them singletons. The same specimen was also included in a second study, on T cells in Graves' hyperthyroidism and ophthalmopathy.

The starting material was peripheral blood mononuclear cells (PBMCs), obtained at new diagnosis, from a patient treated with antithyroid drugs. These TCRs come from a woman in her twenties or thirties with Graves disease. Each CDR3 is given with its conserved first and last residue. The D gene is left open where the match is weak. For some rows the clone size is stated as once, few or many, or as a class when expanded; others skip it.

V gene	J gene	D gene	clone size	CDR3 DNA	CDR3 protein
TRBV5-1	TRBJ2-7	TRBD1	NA	TGCGCCAGCAGCCCTGCCCCGACAGGGGCCCACGAGCAGTACTTC	CASSPAPTGAHEQYF
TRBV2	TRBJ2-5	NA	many	TGTGCCAGTGCCGGGACCCAAGAGACCCAGTACTTC	CASAGTQETQYF
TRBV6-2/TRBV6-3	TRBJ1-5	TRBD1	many	TGTGCCATAAGGCGGACAGGTCCCTGGCAGCCCCAGCATTTT	CAIRRTGPWQPQHF
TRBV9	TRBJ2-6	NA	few	TGTGCCAGCAGCGTAGTTGGCTCTGGGGCCAACGTCCTGACTTTC	CASSVVGSGANVLTF
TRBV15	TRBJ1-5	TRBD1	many	TGTGCCACCAGCTTAAGGACAGGCTCGTGGGGTGATAGCAATCAGCCCCAGCATTTT	CATSLRTGSWGDSNQPQHF
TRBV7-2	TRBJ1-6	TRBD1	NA	TGTGCCAGCAGCCCTTGGACAGGGGCAGGATCACCCCTCCACTTT	CASSPWTGAGSPLHF
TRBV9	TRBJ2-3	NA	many	TGTGCCAGCAGCGTAGTAGACGGACCAGATACGCAGTATTTT	CASSVVDGPDTQYF
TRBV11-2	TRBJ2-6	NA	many	TGTGCCAGCAGCTTCCCTGGAAGCTCTGGGGCCAACGTCCTGACTTTC	CASSFPGSSGANVLTF
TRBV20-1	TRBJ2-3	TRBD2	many	TGCAGTGCTAGGATAGGACTAGCGGGCCCAGCGAGCACAGATACGCAGTATTTT	CSARIGLAGPASTDTQYF
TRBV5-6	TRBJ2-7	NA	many	TGTGCCAGCAGCTTGGACCTGGAGCAGTACTTC	CASSLDLEQYF
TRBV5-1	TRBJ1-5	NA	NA	TGCGCCAGCACCACGGGGCAGGGTCGGCCCCAGCATTTT	CASTTGQGRPQHF
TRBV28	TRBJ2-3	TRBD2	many	TGTGCCAGCAGCCCTAGCGGGAGGCCCCGGCATTTT	CASSPSGRPRHF
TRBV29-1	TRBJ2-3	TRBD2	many	TGCAGCGTTTGCCCCCCGGGAGGCCCAGATACGCAGTATTTT	CSVCPPGGPDTQYF
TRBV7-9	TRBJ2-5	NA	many	TGTGCCAGCAGCCTTAGCGGCAGAAAAGAGACCCAGTACTTC	CASSLSGRKETQYF
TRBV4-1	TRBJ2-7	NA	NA	TGCGCCAGCAGCTCCAGGAGGAATGAGCAGTACTTC	CASSSRRNEQYF
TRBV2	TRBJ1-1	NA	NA	TGTGCCAGCAGTGCGGAAGAGAACACTGAAGCTTTCTTT	CASSAEENTEAFF
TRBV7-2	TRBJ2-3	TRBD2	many	TGTGCCAGCAGCTTGGGGCGGGGGGGCACAGATACGCAGTATTTT	CASSLGRGGTDTQYF
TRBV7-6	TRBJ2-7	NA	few	TGTGCCAGCAGCTTATGGGTTGAAGGCGAGGCCGAGCAGTACTTC	CASSLWVEGEAEQYF
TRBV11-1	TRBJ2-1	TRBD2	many	TGTGCCAGCAGCCTAGGACCGACTAGCGGGAGGTACAATGAGCAGTTCTTC	CASSLGPTSGRYNEQFF
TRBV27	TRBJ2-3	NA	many	TGTGCCAGCAGTCCCATTCTCCAGGGACAAGATACGCAGTATTTT	CASSPILQGQDTQYF
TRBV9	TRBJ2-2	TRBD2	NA	TGTGCCAGCAGCCCCCGGACTAGCGGGACGGGCGGGGAGCTGTTTTTT	CASSPRTSGTGGELFF
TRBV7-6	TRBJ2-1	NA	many	TGTGCCAGCAGCCCACACAGGGGGGGCGGGATGAATGAGCAGTTCTTC	CASSPHRGGGMNEQFF
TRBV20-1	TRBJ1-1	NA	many	TGCAGTGCTAGAGAGGGGGGGGCGGGGACTGAAGCTTTCTTT	CSAREGGAGTEAFF
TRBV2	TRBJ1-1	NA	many	TGTGCCGATGGGGGCGATCAGCAAGCTTTCTTT	CADGGDQQAFF
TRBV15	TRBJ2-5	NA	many	TGTGCCACCAGCAGAGATGATCGGGGCTTACTAGGGCGACAAGAGACCCAGTACTTC	CATSRDDRGLLGRQETQYF
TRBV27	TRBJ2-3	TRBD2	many	TGTGCCAGCAGTATCCTAGCGGGAGGCACAGATACGCAGTATTTT	CASSILAGGTDTQYF
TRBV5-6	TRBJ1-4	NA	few	TGTGCCAGCAGCTTCCGGGGGGCCTTGAATGAAAAACTGTTTTTT	CASSFRGALNEKLFF
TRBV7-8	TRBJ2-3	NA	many	TGTGCCAGCAGCCTGAGACAGGCCGGACTAGTCAGCACAGATACGCAGTATTTT	CASSLRQAGLVSTDTQYF
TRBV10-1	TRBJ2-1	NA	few	TGCGCCAGCAGTGAGGGTGCTGAGCAGTTCTTC	CASSEGAEQFF
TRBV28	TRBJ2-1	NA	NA	TGTGCCAGCAGACCAACAGGGCTTGGGCAGTTCTTC	CASRPTGLGQFF
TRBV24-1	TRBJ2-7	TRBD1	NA	TGTGCCACCTCCCCGGGGGGACAGGGAACGTACGAGCAGTACTTC	CATSPGGQGTYEQYF
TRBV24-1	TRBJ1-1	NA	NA	TGTGCCACCAGTCCCCGGGGCGGCACTGAAGCTTTCTTT	CATSPRGGTEAFF
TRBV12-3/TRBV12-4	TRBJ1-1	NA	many	TGTGCCAGCAGCAACCCGACAGGTAGAAAGAACACTGAAGCTTTCTTT	CASSNPTGRKNTEAFF
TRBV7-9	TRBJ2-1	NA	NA	TGTGCCAGCAGCCTGGGCGGCTTCTCTGACCTATACCACAATGAGCAGTTCTTC	CASSLGGFSDLYHNEQFF
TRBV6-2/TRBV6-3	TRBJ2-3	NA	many	TGTGCCAGCAGTTACGGGATTCCCACCCCCACAGATACGCAGTATTTT	CASSYGIPTPTDTQYF
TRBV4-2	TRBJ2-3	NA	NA	TGTGCCAGCAGCCAACCGGCAGGACAGATAACAGATACGCAGTATTTT	CASSQPAGQITDTQYF
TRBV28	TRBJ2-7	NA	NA	TGTGTTAGCAGTTTACCCCCCCCATCGGCCAGCGTCTCCTACGAGCAGTACTTC	CVSSLPPPSASVSYEQYF
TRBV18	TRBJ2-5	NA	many	TGTGCCAGCTCACCGGGGGAGAGACAAGAGACCCAGTACTTC	CASSPGERQETQYF
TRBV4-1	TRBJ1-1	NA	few	TGCGCCAGCAGCCAAGCCGGAGGGTTAACTGAAGCTTTCTTT	CASSQAGGLTEAFF
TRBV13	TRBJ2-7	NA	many	TGTGCCAGCAGCTTGGGGTACAGGACCTACGAGCAGTACTTC	CASSLGYRTYEQYF